This section outlines one T cell receptor (beta chain) sequence together with its context. Its antigen is not identified. The assay was immunoSEQ multiplex PCR, and TCRdb's table has in-frame clones only and misses some. The repertoire has some 120,000 clones, roughly 92% of them found once; the top ten carry more than 0.25%. The entry originates in a study of T cell repertoires and HLA-DP antigens. Study overall: Alloantigens: one with one groove difference and one with around 9 differences versus self.

Germline trimming cut 11 bases from V and 2 bases from J; bases unmatched to any gene: 8. Germline lookup yields CDR1 SNHLY and CDR2 FYNNEI. The CDR3 consists of 13 residues. Study findings and constraints: Clones undetected before culture averaged 36.3% against one allele and approximately 51% against the other.

Sequenced input: CD4+ T cells from PBMCs. The chain employs TRBV2 and TRBJ1-1; 7 bases align to TRBD1. The sequence was collected from a woman under 30 in good health and CMV-seronegative. The CDR3, as DNA: TGTGCCTGGACCGGGACAGCAAACACTGAAGCTTTCTTT. Residues: CAWTGTANTEAFF.